Included here is one T cell receptor beta chain sequence, with context. Its specificity is not known. There are 15 residues in the CDR3. Germline CDR1 is SGDLS and CDR2 is YYNGEE. V lost 2 bases to trimming and J lost 7 bases; unmatched junction nucleotides: 6. These data belong to a study of early T cells in non-severe SARS-CoV-2 infection. About the research overall: With bulk RNA from unsorted whole blood as input, sequencing yielded unpaired chains.

Individual cDNA molecules received unique molecular identifiers. TCRdb redid the calling of the 5' RACE reads with MiXCR, one entry per CDR3 protein. The table lists fewer than 120,000 distinct CDR3 sequences, 10% to 15% of them singletons. Overall study results and limits: The matching step, a VDJdb search, favored anti-spike CD8 responses and missed private and CD4 specificities.

Sequences were derived from whole blood, sampled at baseline. This rearrangement joins TRBV9 to TRBJ2-7, with TRBD2 identical over 13 bases. This TCR was sampled from an adult who was a healthcare worker with PCR-confirmed SARS-CoV-2 infection or an uninfected control (not recorded which). The CDR3 coding sequence is TGTGCCAGCAGCGTTTCCGGGACTAGCGGGATGGAGCAGTACTTC. Amino acids: CASSVSGTSGMEQYF.